Presented here are 5 T cell receptor beta chains from one specimen sequenced in a study of CD8 T cells in Susac syndrome. Random hexamers were used to reverse transcribe the RNA input (roughly 0.5 to 1 ug). TCRdb processed the immunoSEQ multiplex PCR reads anew with MiXCR; each CDR3 protein has one entry. This sample carries 170,000 or so distinct CDR3 sequences, around 94% of them seen once, and the ten largest clones take 0.09% to 0.1%. Specimen: CD4+ T cells from PBMCs. The origin of the receptors is a human donor with Susac syndrome.

V gene TRBV10-3 combines with J gene TRBJ1-1, with D unclear. This CDR3 has 15 residues. CDR1 and CDR2 (germline): ENHRY, SYGVKD. V was pared by 0 bases and J by 0 bases, with 8 bases between. CDR3 amino acids: CAISESAVMNTEAFF. CDR3 DNA: TGTGCCATCAGTGAGTCGGCGGTAATGAACACTGAAGCTTTCTTT.

The rearrangement uses TRBV19 and TRBJ1-5; a weak D match, TRBD1 (5 bases). This CDR3 comprises 15 residues. Trimming took 6 bases from V and 5 from J, leaving 17 bases between them. CDR1 and CDR2 (germline): LNHDA, SQIVND (reference sequence). CDR3 coding DNA: TGTGCCAGTAGCCGCCGGGGACTCCAGTATCAGCCCCAGCATTTT. It specifies CASSRRGLQYQPQHF.

J is TRBJ1-1 and V is TRBV5-1, with D perhaps matching TRBD1 (5 bases). Looked up from germline, CDR1 is SGHRS and CDR2 is YFSETQ. V was trimmed by 5 bases and J by 7 bases, leaving 12 bases between them. CDR3 size: 12 residues. The CDR3 sequence: CASRPGYGEAFF. CDR3 nucleotide sequence: TGCGCCAGCAGACCAGGGTACGGTGAAGCTTTCTTT.

The chain combines TRBV20-1 with TRBJ2-3; 8 bases are shared with TRBD2. Germline CDR1 is DFQATT and CDR2 is SNEGSKA (reference sequence). CDR3 length: 15 residues. After removal of 4 bases from V and 5 bases from J, the junction contained 11 bases not matched to a gene. CDR3 loop: CSATRAGGRIDTQYF. The DNA of the CDR3 is TGCAGTGCTACAAGGGCGGGGGGCCGTATAGATACGCAGTATTTT.

The V and J genes are TRBV7-9 and TRBJ1-1; D possibly corresponds to TRBD1 (6 bases). This CDR3 has 13 residues. Trimming left V 5 bases short and J 3 bases short, with 10 bases between. In germline, CDR1 is SEHNR, CDR2 FQNEAQ (reference sequence). This CDR3 reads CASSTGSHTEAFF. In DNA form, the CDR3 reads TGTGCCAGCAGCACAGGGTCCCACACTGAAGCTTTCTTT.